This T cell receptor beta chain was recorded in a study of blood T cells in healthy people across ages. Germline CDR1 is MNHGY and CDR2 is SVAAGI. The CDR3 contains 16 residues. J lost 2 bases, V lost 6 bases, and 7 bases had no gene match. The second PCR ran roughly 6 to 11 cycles with a sample-barcoded 5' primer and J-beta primers. TCRdb passed the 5' RACE reads through MiXCR, listing each CDR3 protein once. The table records just under 750,000 distinct CDR3 sequences, about a fifth of them present only once. The sample holds a few counts of this clonotype. The sample consisted of blood. This clonotype was obtained from a man between 65 and 85 years old in good health. The rearrangement links TRBV6-9 to TRBJ2-3; 11 bases are a match to TRBD2. DNA for the CDR3: TGTGCCAGCAGACCGGGACTAGCGGTTCCCACAGATACGCAGTATTTT. Its translation is CASRPGLAVPTDTQYF.